Presented here are 22 T cell receptor beta chains from one specimen sequenced in a study of cytomegalovirus exposure and HLA in healthy donors. Sequencing used immunoSEQ multiplex PCR; TCRdb keeps in-frame clones, though not all of them. Of 110,000 or so clones listed, around 95% are singletons. The sequenced sample consisted of PBMCs. These receptors all stem from a woman between 18 and 30 years old in good health and CMV-seronegative.

The chain uses TRBV18 and TRBJ1-5; 8 bases line up with TRBD1. The CDR3 runs to 17 residues. The V and J ends lost 3 bases and 12 bases, in that order; junction bases with no gene match: 19. Germline CDR1 reads KGHSH; CDR2 reads LQKENI. CDR3 residues: CASSPIHPRTGRAFQHF. Written as DNA, the CDR3 is TGTGCCAGCTCACCGATCCACCCGAGGACAGGGCGGGCGTTCCAGCATTTT.

The chain recombines TRBV5-6 with TRBJ2-2; maybe TRBD2 (5 bases). The germline gives CDR1 SGHDT, CDR2 YYEEEE. V was pared by 0 bases and J by 5 bases, with 14 bases between. There are 16 residues in the CDR3. CDR3 sequence reads: CASSLAVAGGTGELFF. Here the CDR3 DNA reads TGTGCCAGCAGCTTGGCCGTAGCCGGCGGGACCGGGGAGCTGTTTTTT.

The CDR3: CASSYARQGYTEAFF. CDR3 sequence (DNA): TGTGCCAGCAGTTACGCCCGACAGGGCTACACTGAAGCTTTCTTT. This chain joins TRBV6-5 and TRBJ1-1; 7 bases are shared with TRBD1. Germline CDR1 is MNHEY and CDR2 is SVGAGI. V shed 2 bases, J shed 3 bases, and the junction held 6 bases outside the gene matches. The CDR3 spans 15 residues.

The chain links TRBV7-3 to TRBJ2-3; TRBD2 matches 7 bases. The V gene's germline CDR1 is SGHTA and CDR2 FQGTGA. V was clipped by 3 bases and J by 6 bases; unmatched bases: 12. The CDR3 spans 16 residues. Here the CDR3 reads CASSLGGDYPSDTQYF. The CDR3 DNA reads as TGTGCCAGCAGCTTGGGAGGGGACTACCCCTCCGATACGCAGTATTTT. Variable domain in full (rest from reference TRBV7-3 and TRBJ2-3): GAGVSQTPSNKVTEKGKYVELRCDPISGHTALYWYRQSLGQGPEFLIYFQGTGAADDSGLPNDRFFAVRPEGSVSTLKIQRTERGDSAVYLCASSLGGDYPSDTQYFGPGTRLTVL.

The chain links TRBV29-1 to TRBJ2-3; D remains unclear. The CDR3 has 15 amino acids. Trimming removed 3 bases at V and 0 bases at J, with 13 bases between. CDR1 SQVTM and CDR2 ANQGSEA come from the germline V gene. CDR3 coding DNA: TGCAGCGTTGACTCGCGGTTAGAGAGCACAGATACGCAGTATTTT. It translates to CSVDSRLESTDTQYF.

The chain couples TRBV7-3 to TRBJ2-1; the match to TRBD2 covers 13 bases. This CDR3 spans 18 amino acids. J was trimmed by 5 bases and V by 1 base; bases with no gene match: 8. Germline V lookup: CDR1 SGHTA, CDR2 FQGTGA. CDR3 sequence: CASSLIGTLAGGNNEQFF. DNA of the CDR3: TGTGCCAGCAGCTTAATCGGGACACTAGCGGGGGGGAACAATGAGCAGTTCTTC.

The rearrangement joins TRBV4-3 to TRBJ2-3, with TRBD1 identical over 9 bases. Trimming removed 5 bases from V and 2 bases from J; junction bases left unmatched: 5. The CDR3 runs to 15 residues. Germline CDR1 is LGHNA and CDR2 is YSLEER. The CDR3 loop reads CASSVGTGYTDTQYF. The CDR3 region has the DNA TGCGCCAGCAGCGTAGGGACAGGGTACACAGATACGCAGTATTTT.

The chain carries TRBV9 and TRBJ2-7, with D possibly matching TRBD2 (7 bases). This CDR3 contains 15 residues. The germline gives CDR1 SGDLS, CDR2 YYNGEE. The V end was cut by 2 bases, the J end by 2 bases, with 14 bases between. The CDR3 nucleotides read TGTGCCAGCAGCGTTAACGGGGGGCCAACCTACGAGCAGTACTTC. Its translation is CASSVNGGPTYEQYF.

The chain carries TRBV28 and TRBJ2-7, with TRBD2 identical over 12 bases. The germline V gene has CDR1 MDHEN and CDR2 SYDVKM. The CDR3 spans 16 residues. Germline trimming cut 6 bases from V and 2 bases from J; bases unmatched to any gene: 8. The CDR3: CASRTRLAGATYEQYF. CDR3 nucleotides: TGTGCCAGCAGGACCAGACTAGCGGGGGCCACCTACGAGCAGTACTTC.

This chain uses TRBV5-5 with TRBJ1-6, with 8 bases identical to TRBD1. The CDR3 covers 16 residues. V trimming: 2 bases; J trimming: 8 bases; junction bases outside the gene matches: 9. CDR1 and CDR2 from the germline V gene are SGHKS and YYEKEE (reference sequence). CDR3 loop: CASSFYRQGRDSPLHF. In DNA form, the CDR3 reads TGTGCCAGCAGCTTCTACCGACAGGGGAGGGATTCACCCCTCCACTTT.

The chain is built from TRBV6-5 and TRBJ2-3; a weak D match, TRBD2 (5 bases). V dropped 3 bases and J dropped 1 base, with 14 bases sitting between them. Germline V gene lookup returns CDR1 MNHEY and CDR2 SVGAGI. CDR3 length: 16 residues. This chain's CDR3 is CASSYLSGLGTDTQYF. The CDR3 nucleotides read TGTGCCAGCAGTTATCTCTCGGGGTTGGGCACAGATACGCAGTATTTT.

The chain couples TRBV5-1 to TRBJ1-4; TRBD1 might be the D (5 bases). Trimming removed 4 bases from V and 0 bases from J, with 10 bases in between. This CDR3 is built from 15 residues. Germline V lookup: CDR1 SGHRS, CDR2 YFSETQ. The CDR3 bases are TGCGCCAGCAGCGCTACCAGGGCAACTAATGAAAAACTGTTTTTT. Its translation: CASSATRATNEKLFF.

This clone was counted once. The gene calls are TRBV6-6 and TRBJ1-3; 7 bases align to TRBD1. CDR3 size: 14 residues. The germline gives CDR1 MNHNY, CDR2 SVGAGI (reference sequence). Trimming cost V 5 bases and J 4 bases; bases outside gene matches: 5. The CDR3 DNA follows: TGTGCCAGCAGTCTACAGGGGAACGGAAACACCATATATTTT. As protein: CASSLQGNGNTIYF.

Only a few counts were recorded for this clone. This chain connects TRBV12-2 to TRBJ1-2. TRBV12-2 is recorded as a pseudogene. The CDR3 is 13 amino acids. CDR3 sequence (DNA): TGTGCAAGTCGCTTAGTTGTTGTCTACGGCTACACCTTC. Its protein is CASRLVVVYGYTF.

This clone was picked up a small number of times. The chain uses TRBV5-1 and TRBJ2-3; 11 bases map to TRBD2. CDR1 is SGHRS and CDR2 is YFSETQ in the germline V gene. The CDR3 sequence is 16 residues long. J lost 2 bases, V lost 5 bases, and 7 bases had no gene match. CDR3 sequence (DNA): TGCGCCAGCAGGCGAACTAGCGGGGGACCCACAGATACGCAGTATTTT. This encodes CASRRTSGGPTDTQYF.

The chain combines TRBV7-3 with TRBJ2-1, with 8 bases fitting TRBD1. The CDR3 totals 14 residues. Germline CDR1 reads SGHTA; CDR2 reads FQGTGA. V gave up 5 bases and J gave up 6 bases; unmatched junction bases: 6. CDR3 sequence (DNA): TGTGCCAGCAGCCGCACAGGGGGTGGCAATGAGCAGTTCTTC. Translating it yields CASSRTGGGNEQFF.

The chain couples TRBV4-1 to TRBJ2-3, with 8 bases fitting TRBD1. CDR3 length equals 15 residues. CDR1 and CDR2 from the germline V gene are MGHRA and YSYEKL. After removal of 3 bases from V and 2 bases from J, the junction contained 4 bases not matched to a gene. The CDR3, as DNA: TGCGCCAGCAGCCAGCGACAGGGGAACACAGATACGCAGTATTTT. It yields the protein CASSQRQGNTDTQYF.

V is TRBV18 and J is TRBJ2-7, with D perhaps matching TRBD1 (6 bases). The CDR3 runs 14 residues. Per germline, CDR1 KGHSH and CDR2 LQKENI. V was shortened by 4 bases and J by 2 bases, with 12 bases between the two germline ends. CDR3 sequence (DNA): TGTGCCAGCTCACTACGGGACACTGCCTACGAGCAGTACTTC. Its protein product is CASSLRDTAYEQYF. Full variable domain (missing parts from reference TRBV18 and TRBJ2-7): NAGVMQNPRHLVRRRGQEARLRCSPMKGHSHVYWYRQLPEEGLKFMVYLQKENIIDESGMPKERFSAEFPKEGPSILRIQQVVRGDSAAYFCASSLRDTAYEQYFGPGTRLTVT.

Details on this clone: One end of the junction is discordant with germline, which a read error may explain. The chain links TRBV5-1 to TRBJ2-3; TRBD2 matches at 13 bases. This CDR3 is 15 amino acids long. Germline V gives CDR1 SGHRS, CDR2 YFSETQ. The CDR3 DNA sequence: TGCGCCAGCAGCTTGGCGACTAGCGGGGGGCTCCAGAGGGATTTT. This codes for CASSLATSGGLQRDF. Looking up the rest from reference TRBV5-1 and TRBJ2-3 gives the full variable domain: KAGVTQTPRYLIKTRGQQVTLSCSPISGHRSVSWYQQTPGQGLQFLFEYFSETQRNKGNFPGRFSGRQFSNSRSEMNVSTLELGDSALYLCASSLATSGGLQRDFGPGTRLTVL.

This rearrangement joins TRBV6-1 to TRBJ2-7; tentatively, D is TRBD1 (5 bases). Germline V lookup: CDR1 MNHNS, CDR2 SASEGT. The CDR3 runs to 14 residues. The V end was cut by 6 bases, the J end by 2 bases, with 14 bases between. In nucleotides, the CDR3 is TGTGCCAGCAGGGACCTACAGGTTACCTACGAGCAGTACTTC. Its translation is CASRDLQVTYEQYF.

The V call is TRBV11-1, the J call TRBJ2-7; D unresolved. V was shortened by 1 base and J by 3 bases, with 7 bases between the two germline ends. Germline V gives CDR1 SGHAT, CDR2 FQDESV (reference sequence). The CDR3 is 13 amino acids. Written as DNA, the CDR3 is TGTGCCAGCAGCTTAGGGCTAGACTACGAGCAGTACTTC. Translating it yields CASSLGLDYEQYF.

The chain joins TRBV15 to TRBJ1-1, with D tentatively TRBD1 (5 bases). There are 15 residues in the CDR3. The V gene lost 0 bases and the J gene lost 1 base, with 9 bases spanning the gap. The germline V gene has CDR1 LNHNV and CDR2 YYDKDF (reference sequence). The CDR3 coding sequence is TGTGCCACCAGCAGAGACAGGGTTAGGAACACTGAAGCTTTCTTT. This codes for CATSRDRVRNTEAFF.